This T cell receptor beta chain was found in a study of technical replicates of blood from four donors. The assay was immunoSEQ multiplex PCR, and TCRdb's table has in-frame clones only and misses some. This table holds 55,000 to 75,000 clones, approximately 92% found once. CDR3 size: 16 residues. V trimming: 4 bases; J trimming: 2 bases; junction bases outside the gene matches: 7. Looked up from germline, CDR1 is KGHSH and CDR2 is LQKENI. Sequencing was done on a sample of PBMCs. This receptor was identified in a human donor in good health. Some clones in this sample may be carry-over from other donors' samples. This rearrangement joins TRBV18 to TRBJ1-1, with 10 bases fitting TRBD1. CDR3 nucleotides: TGTGCCAGCTCACGGGGACAGGGGATGGGAAACACTGAAGCTTTCTTT. This gives the protein CASSRGQGMGNTEAFF.